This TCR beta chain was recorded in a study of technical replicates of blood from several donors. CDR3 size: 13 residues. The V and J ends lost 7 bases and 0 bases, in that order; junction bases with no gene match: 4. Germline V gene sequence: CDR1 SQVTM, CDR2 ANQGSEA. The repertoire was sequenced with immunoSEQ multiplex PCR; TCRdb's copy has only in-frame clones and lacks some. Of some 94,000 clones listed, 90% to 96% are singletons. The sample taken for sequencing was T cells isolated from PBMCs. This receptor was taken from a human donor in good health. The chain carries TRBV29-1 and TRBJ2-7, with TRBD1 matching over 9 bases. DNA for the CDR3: TGCAGCGGGGGGACAGGGAGCTCCTACGAGCAGTACTTC. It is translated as CSGGTGSSYEQYF.